This TCR beta chain was captured in a study of blood T cell repertoires in COVID-19. In the original workflow: Counts of nucleated cells, estimated from reference gene primer amplification, were obtained. The protocol was immunoSEQ multiplex PCR, while the TCRdb copy is restricted to in-frame clones and leaves out a portion. V and J calls and clone size are as listed in that table; D and trimming were resolved from the DNA. The sample has a few hundred thousand clones, about 88% seen once. Those enrolled, adults aged about 18 to 95 years, came from around 25 US areas. Cohorts were based on clinical histories the participants reported. No more than 2 weeks before study entry, exposed participants had met a case of COVID-19. CDR3 size: 14 residues. CDR1 and CDR2 from the germline V gene are SEHNR and FQNEAQ (reference sequence). V lost 5 bases and J lost 1, with 11 bases in between.

This chain links TRBV7-9 with TRBJ1-1, with D perhaps TRBD1 (5 bases). The TCR sequence derives from a woman under 30 who had been exposed to COVID-19. Material for sequencing was PBMCs or T cells enriched from blood (not recorded which). The CDR3: CASSPQGGNTEAFF. Here the CDR3 DNA reads TGTGCCAGCAGCCCGCAGGGCGGGAACACTGAAGCTTTCTTT.